This passage covers 4 T cell receptor beta chains from one sample sequenced in a study of T cell responses to AZD1222 COVID-19 vaccine. Sequencing used immunoSEQ multiplex PCR; TCRdb keeps in-frame clones, though not all of them. The data show fewer than 30,000 clones, about 94% seen once. The input for sequencing was peripheral blood, taken on day 0 of AZD1222 vaccination. The receptors here all came from an adult in good health.

This clone showed up just once. This chain connects TRBV6-4 to TRBJ1-1, with D perhaps TRBD1 (6 bases). Germline lookup yields CDR1 MRHNA and CDR2 SNTAGT. The length of the CDR3 is 14 residues. Trimming cost V 3 bases and J 11 bases, with 19 bases left between them. The CDR3 protein is CASSEGGRGTRAFF. DNA for the CDR3: TGTGCCAGCAGTGAAGGGGGTCGGGGGACAAGGGCTTTCTTT.

The rearrangement uses TRBV4-3 and TRBJ2-3; possibly TRBD1 for D (5 bases). The germline CDR1 and CDR2 sequences are LGHNA and YSLEER. This CDR3 is 15 amino acids long. The V end lost 1 base, the J end lost 3 bases, and 11 bases lay between the germline ends. The CDR3 coding sequence is TGCGCCAGCAGCCAAGGGTTCAGGGTTACAGATACGCAGTATTTT. Amino acids: CASSQGFRVTDTQYF.

The chain uses TRBV29-1 and TRBJ2-3; a possible D gene is TRBD1 (6 bases). CDR1 and CDR2 from the germline V gene are SQVTM and ANQGSEA. CDR3 length: 12 residues. Trimming removed 4 bases at V and 6 bases at J, with 11 bases between. The CDR3 loop reads CSVGQVVDTQYF. CDR3 sequence (DNA): TGCAGCGTTGGACAGGTAGTCGATACGCAGTATTTT.

CDR3 in DNA: TGTGCCAGTAGTTTTGATTCTTCTTCCTACAATGAGCAGTTCTTC. Translation: CASSFDSSSYNEQFF. The chain employs TRBV19 and TRBJ2-1; D unclear. Trimming removed 5 bases from V and 1 base from J, with 12 bases in between. Per germline, CDR1 LNHDA and CDR2 SQIVND (reference sequence). CDR3 length: 15 residues.